The present T cell receptor beta chain was sequenced within a study of blood T cell repertoires in COVID-19. The method was immunoSEQ multiplex PCR; TCRdb's version includes in-frame clones alone and lacks a portion of them. Of 150,000 to 200,000 clones listed, roughly 81% are singletons. CDR3 length: 16 amino acids. Germline CDR1 reads MNHNS; CDR2 reads SASEGT. The ends lost 4 bases at V and 6 bases at J; junction bases unmatched: 6. The chain has TRBV6-1 and TRBJ2-1, with 13 bases aligning to TRBD2. What was sequenced was peripheral blood. This sequence was found in a woman at least 80 years old with COVID-19, enrolled during active disease. Written as DNA, the CDR3 is TGTGCCAGCAGTGCCCGACTAGCGGGGGGTATCAATGAGCAGTTCTTC. Its translation: CASSARLAGGINEQFF.